This note documents a single TCR beta chain sequence. The antigen remains unidentified. Each donor was nominally healthy when sampled (though unrecorded immune exposures were likely). The sample comes from a study of cytomegalovirus exposure and HLA in healthy donors. For the study at large: Researchers found that approximately 77% of just under 400 genotyped donors fell within the Caucasian-associated ancestry cluster.

60 Vbeta and 13 Jbeta primers were used in PCR. The method was immunoSEQ multiplex PCR; TCRdb's version includes in-frame clones alone and lacks a portion of them. This sample yields about 250,000 clones, of which 78% are seen a single time; about 0.45% belongs to the top ten. Study observations and caveats: There was a cluster of highly shared sequence variants that was likely a sequencing artifact. In a later analysis, TCR beta V- and J-gene trimming showed a link to a missense DCLRE1C variant.

V was clipped by 0 bases and J by 0 bases; unmatched bases: 13. This CDR3 region has 19 residues. CDR1 and CDR2 (germline): GTSNPN, SVGIG (reference sequence). Sample: PBMCs. The chain couples TRBV30 to TRBJ2-1, with TRBD2 matching over 8 bases. The sequence was collected from a boy aged 5-17 years in good health and CMV-seronegative. The CDR3 DNA is TGTGCCTGGAGTGTAATTAAGGCGGGAGGTTCAGGCTCCTACAATGAGCAGTTCTTC. Translating it yields CAWSVIKAGGSGSYNEQFF.